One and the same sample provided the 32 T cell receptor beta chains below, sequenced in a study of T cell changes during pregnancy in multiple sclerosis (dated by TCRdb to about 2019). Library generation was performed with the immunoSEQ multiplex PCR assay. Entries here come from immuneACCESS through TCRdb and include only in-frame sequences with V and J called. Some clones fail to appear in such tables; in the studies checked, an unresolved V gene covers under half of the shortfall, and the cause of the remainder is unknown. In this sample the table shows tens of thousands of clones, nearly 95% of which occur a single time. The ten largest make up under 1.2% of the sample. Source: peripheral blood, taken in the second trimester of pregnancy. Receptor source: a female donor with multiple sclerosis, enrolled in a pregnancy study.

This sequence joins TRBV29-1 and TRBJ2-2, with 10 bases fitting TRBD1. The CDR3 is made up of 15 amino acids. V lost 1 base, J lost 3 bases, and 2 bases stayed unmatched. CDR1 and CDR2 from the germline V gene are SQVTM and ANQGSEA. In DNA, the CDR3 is TGCAGCGTTGAAGGAGACAGGGGGCACACCGGGGAGCTGTTTTTT. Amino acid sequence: CSVEGDRGHTGELFF.

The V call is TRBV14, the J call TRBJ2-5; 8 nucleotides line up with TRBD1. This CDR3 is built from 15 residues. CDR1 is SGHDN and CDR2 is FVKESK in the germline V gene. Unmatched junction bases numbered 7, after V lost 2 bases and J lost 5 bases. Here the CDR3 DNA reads TGTGCCAGCAGCCAATATCAGGGGGCGTGGGAGACCCAGTACTTC. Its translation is CASSQYQGAWETQYF. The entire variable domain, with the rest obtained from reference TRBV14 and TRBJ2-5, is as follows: EAGVTQFPSHSVIEKGQTVTLRCDPISGHDNLYWYRRVMGKEIKFLLHFVKESKQDESGMPNNRFLAERTGGTYSTLKVQPAELEDSGVYFCASSQYQGAWETQYFGPGTRLLVL.

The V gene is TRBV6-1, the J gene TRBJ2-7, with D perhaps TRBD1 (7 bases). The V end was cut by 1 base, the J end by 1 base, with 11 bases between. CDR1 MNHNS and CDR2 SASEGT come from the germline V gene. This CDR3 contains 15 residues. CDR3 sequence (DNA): TGTGCCAGCAGTGAAGGCGGGACAGCATCCTACGAGCAGTACTTC. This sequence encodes CASSEGGTASYEQYF.

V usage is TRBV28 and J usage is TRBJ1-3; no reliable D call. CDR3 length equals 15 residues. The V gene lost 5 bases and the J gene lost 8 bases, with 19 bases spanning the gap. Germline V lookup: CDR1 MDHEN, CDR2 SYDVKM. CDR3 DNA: TGTGCCAGCAGTGACCATGCGGCTTTCGGCGACACCATATATTTT. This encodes CASSDHAAFGDTIYF.

The CDR3 sequence is CASSFYTGEDGYTF. The CDR3, as DNA: TGTGCCAGCAGCTTTTATACAGGGGAGGATGGCTACACCTTC. The rearrangement uses TRBV7-2 and TRBJ1-2; TRBD1 matches 7 bases. V trimming: 3 bases; J trimming: 6 bases; junction bases outside the gene matches: 7. This CDR3 region has 14 residues. Germline CDR1 is SGHTA and CDR2 is FQGNSA.

Here the CDR3 reads CASSSRGPSYEQYF. For the CDR3, the DNA is TGTGCCAGCAGTTCTAGAGGGCCCTCCTACGAGCAGTACTTC. V is TRBV6-1 and J is TRBJ2-7; D is possibly TRBD2 (5 bases). The germline gives CDR1 MNHNS, CDR2 SASEGT. The CDR3 length is 14 residues. Deletions cut 5 bases from V and 0 bases from J, with 11 bases between.

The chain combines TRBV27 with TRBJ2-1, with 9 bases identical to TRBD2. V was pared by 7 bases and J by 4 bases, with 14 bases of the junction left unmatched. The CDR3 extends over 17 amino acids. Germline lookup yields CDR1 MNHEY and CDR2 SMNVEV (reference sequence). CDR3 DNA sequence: TGTGCCAGCACCGGCCAAAGTAGCGGGAGAGTTTACAATGAGCAGTTCTTC. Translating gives CASTGQSSGRVYNEQFF.

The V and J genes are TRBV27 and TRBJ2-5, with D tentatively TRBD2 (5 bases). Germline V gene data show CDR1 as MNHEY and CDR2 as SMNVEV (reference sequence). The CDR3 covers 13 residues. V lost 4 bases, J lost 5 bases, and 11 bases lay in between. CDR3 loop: CASSSRGWETQYF. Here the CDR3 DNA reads TGTGCCAGCAGTTCCCGGGGATGGGAGACCCAGTACTTC.

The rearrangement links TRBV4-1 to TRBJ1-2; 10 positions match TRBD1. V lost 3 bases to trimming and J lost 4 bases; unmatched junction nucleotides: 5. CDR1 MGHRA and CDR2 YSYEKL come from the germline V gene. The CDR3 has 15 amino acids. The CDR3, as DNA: TGCGCCAGCAGCCAGGCCTGGACAGGGGGCTATGGCTACACCTTC. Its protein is CASSQAWTGGYGYTF.

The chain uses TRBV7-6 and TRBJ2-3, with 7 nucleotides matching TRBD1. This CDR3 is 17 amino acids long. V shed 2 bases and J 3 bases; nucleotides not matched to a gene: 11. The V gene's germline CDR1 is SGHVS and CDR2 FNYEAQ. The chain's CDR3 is CASSLKGGASNTDTQYF. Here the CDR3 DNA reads TGTGCCAGCAGCTTAAAAGGGGGCGCGAGTAATACAGATACGCAGTATTTT.

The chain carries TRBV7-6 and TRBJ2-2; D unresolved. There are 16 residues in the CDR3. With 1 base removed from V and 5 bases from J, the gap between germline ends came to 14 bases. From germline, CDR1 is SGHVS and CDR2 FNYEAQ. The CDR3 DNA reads TGTGCCAGCAGCTTAGACAAAGTACAATGGACCGGGGAGCTGTTTTTT. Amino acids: CASSLDKVQWTGELFF.

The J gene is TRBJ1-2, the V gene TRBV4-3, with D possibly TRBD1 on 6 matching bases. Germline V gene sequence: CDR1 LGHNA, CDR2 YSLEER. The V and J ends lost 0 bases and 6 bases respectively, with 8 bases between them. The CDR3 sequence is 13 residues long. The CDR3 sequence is CASSQEGGDGYTF. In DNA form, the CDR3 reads TGCGCCAGCAGCCAAGAAGGGGGGGATGGCTACACCTTC.

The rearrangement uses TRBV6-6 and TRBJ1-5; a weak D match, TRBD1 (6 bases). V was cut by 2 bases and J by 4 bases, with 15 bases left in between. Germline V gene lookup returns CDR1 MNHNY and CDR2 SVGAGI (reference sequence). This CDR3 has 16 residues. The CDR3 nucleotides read TGTGCCAGCAGTTACGTCCAGGGGATGGGGAATCAGCCCCAGCATTTT. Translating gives CASSYVQGMGNQPQHF.

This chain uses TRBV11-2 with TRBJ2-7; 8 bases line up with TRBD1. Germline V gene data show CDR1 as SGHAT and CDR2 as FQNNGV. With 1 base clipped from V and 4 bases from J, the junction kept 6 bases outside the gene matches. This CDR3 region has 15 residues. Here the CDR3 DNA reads TGTGCCAGCAGCTTAGGGACAGGGCTGGTTTACGAGCAGTACTTC. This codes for CASSLGTGLVYEQYF.

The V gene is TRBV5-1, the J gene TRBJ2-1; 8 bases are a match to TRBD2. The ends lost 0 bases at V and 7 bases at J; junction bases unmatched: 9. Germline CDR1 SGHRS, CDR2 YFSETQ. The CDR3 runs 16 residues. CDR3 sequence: CASSLGFGRAENEQFF. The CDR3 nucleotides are TGCGCCAGCAGCTTGGGCTTCGGGAGGGCCGAAAATGAGCAGTTCTTC.

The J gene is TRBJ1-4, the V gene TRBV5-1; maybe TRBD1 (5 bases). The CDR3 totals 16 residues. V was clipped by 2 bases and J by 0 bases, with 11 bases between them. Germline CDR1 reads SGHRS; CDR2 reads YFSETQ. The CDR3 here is CASSFTPTATNEKLFF. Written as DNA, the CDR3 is TGCGCCAGCAGCTTTACCCCGACAGCAACTAATGAAAAACTGTTTTTT.

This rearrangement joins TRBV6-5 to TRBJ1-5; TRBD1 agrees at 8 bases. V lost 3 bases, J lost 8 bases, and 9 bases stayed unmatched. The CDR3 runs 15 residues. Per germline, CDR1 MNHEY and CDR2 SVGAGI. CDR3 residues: CASSYFSRGPEPQHF. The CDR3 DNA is TGTGCCAGCAGTTATTTCTCCAGGGGGCCGGAGCCCCAGCATTTT.

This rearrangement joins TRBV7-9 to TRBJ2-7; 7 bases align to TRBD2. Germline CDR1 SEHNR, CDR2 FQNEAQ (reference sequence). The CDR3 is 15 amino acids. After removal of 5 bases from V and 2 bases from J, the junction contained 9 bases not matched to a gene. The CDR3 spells CASSPYRGRTYEQYF. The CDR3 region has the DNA TGTGCCAGCAGCCCCTACCGCGGGAGAACCTACGAGCAGTACTTC.

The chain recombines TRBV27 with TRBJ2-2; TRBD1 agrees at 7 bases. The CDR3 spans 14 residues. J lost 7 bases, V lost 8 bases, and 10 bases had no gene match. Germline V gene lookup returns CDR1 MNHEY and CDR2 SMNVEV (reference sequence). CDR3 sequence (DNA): TGTGCCAGCCGCTACACAGGGGTGGGCGGGGAGCTGTTTTTT. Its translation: CASRYTGVGGELFF.

This chain's CDR3 is CASSLGSNTASTDTQYF. In DNA, the CDR3 is TGCGCCAGCAGCTTGGGGTCCAATACTGCTAGCACAGATACGCAGTATTTT. V gene TRBV5-1 combines with J gene TRBJ2-3; D unclear. CDR3 length: 17 amino acids. The germline gives CDR1 SGHRS, CDR2 YFSETQ. Trimming left V 0 bases short and J 0 bases short, with 14 bases between.

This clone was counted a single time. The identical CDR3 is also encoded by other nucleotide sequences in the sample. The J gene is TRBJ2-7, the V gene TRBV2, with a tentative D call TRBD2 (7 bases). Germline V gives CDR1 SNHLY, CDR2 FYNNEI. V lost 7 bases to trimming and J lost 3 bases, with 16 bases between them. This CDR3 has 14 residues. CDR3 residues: CASTEGGGGYEQYF. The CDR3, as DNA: TGTGCCAGCACCGAGGGGGGGGGTGGCTACGAGCAGTACTTC.

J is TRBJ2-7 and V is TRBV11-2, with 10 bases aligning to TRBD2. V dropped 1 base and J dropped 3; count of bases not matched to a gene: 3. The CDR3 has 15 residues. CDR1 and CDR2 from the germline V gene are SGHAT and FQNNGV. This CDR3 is CASSLGASGSYEQYF. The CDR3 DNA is TGTGCCAGCAGCTTAGGTGCTAGCGGGAGCTACGAGCAGTACTTC.

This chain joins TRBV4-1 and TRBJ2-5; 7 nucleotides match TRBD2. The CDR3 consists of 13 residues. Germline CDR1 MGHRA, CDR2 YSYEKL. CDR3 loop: CATALAAGKTQYF. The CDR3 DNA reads TGCGCGACGGCGCTAGCGGCAGGAAAGACCCAGTACTTC.

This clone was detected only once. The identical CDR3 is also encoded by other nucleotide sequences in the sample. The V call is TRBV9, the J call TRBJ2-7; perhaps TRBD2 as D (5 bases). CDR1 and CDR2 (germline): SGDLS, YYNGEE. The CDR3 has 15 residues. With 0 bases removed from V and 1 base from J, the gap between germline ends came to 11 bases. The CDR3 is CASSVGTGLSYEQYF. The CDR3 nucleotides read TGTGCCAGCAGCGTAGGAACGGGGTTATCCTACGAGCAGTACTTC. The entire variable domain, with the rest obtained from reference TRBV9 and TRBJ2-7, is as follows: DSGVTQTPKHLITATGQRVTLRCSPRSGDLSVYWYQQSLDQGLQFLIQYYNGEERAKGNILERFSAQQFPDLHSELNLSSLELGDSALYFCASSVGTGLSYEQYFGPGTRLTVT.

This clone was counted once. Here the CDR3 reads CARKRGQYEQYF. CDR3 DNA: TGTGCCCGAAAGAGGGGGCAGTACGAGCAGTACTTC. The V gene is TRBV9, the J gene TRBJ2-7; TRBD1 aligns across 7 bases. Germline CDR1 is SGDLS and CDR2 is YYNGEE. The CDR3 extends over 12 amino acids. V lost 10 bases to trimming and J lost 4 bases; unmatched junction nucleotides: 8. The complete variable domain, with remaining parts taken from reference TRBV9 and TRBJ2-7, reads DSGVTQTPKHLITATGQRVTLRCSPRSGDLSVYWYQQSLDQGLQFLIQYYNGEERAKGNILERFSAQQFPDLHSELNLSSLELGDSALYFCARKRGQYEQYFGPGTRLTVT.

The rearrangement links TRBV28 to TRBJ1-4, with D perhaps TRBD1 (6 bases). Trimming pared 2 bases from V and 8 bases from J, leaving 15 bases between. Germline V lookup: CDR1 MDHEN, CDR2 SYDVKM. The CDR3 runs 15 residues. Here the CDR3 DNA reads TGTGCCAGCAGTTTACCGGGGGGCGAGGGGGAAAAACTGTTTTTT. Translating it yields CASSLPGGEGEKLFF. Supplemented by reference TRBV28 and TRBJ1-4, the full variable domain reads DVKVTQSSRYLVKRTGEKVFLECVQDMDHENMFWYRQDPGLGLRLIYFSYDVKMKEKGDIPEGYSVSREKKERFSLILESASTNQTSMYLCASSLPGGEGEKLFFGSGTQLSVL.

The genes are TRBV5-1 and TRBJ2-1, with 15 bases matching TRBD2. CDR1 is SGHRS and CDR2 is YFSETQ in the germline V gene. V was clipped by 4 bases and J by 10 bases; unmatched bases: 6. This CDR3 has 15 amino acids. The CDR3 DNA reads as TGCGCCAGCAGCGGTGGACTAGCGGGAGGGAGAGAGCAGTTCTTC. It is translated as CASSGGLAGGREQFF.

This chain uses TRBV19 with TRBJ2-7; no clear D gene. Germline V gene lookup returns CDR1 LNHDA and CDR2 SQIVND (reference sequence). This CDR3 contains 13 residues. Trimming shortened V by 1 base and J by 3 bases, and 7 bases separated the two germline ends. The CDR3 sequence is CASSIGAFYEQYF. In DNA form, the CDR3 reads TGTGCCAGTAGTATAGGAGCGTTCTACGAGCAGTACTTC.

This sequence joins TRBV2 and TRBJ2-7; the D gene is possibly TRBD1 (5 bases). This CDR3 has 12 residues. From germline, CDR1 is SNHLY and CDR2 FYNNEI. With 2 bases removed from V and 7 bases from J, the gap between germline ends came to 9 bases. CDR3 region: CASSEQGMEQYF. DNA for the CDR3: TGTGCCAGCAGTGAACAGGGCATGGAGCAGTACTTC. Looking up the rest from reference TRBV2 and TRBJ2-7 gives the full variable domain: EPEVTQTPSHQVTQMGQEVILRCVPISNHLYFYWYRQILGQKVEFLVSFYNNEISEKSEIFDDQFSVERPDGSNFTLKIRSTKLEDSAMYFCASSEQGMEQYFGPGTRLTVT.

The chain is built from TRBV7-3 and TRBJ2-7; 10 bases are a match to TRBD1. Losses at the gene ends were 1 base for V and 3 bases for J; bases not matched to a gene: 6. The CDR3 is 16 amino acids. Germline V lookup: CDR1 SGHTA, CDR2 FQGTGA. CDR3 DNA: TGTGCCAGCAGCTTAAGACAGGGGGCTTTCGTCTACGAGCAGTACTTC. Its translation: CASSLRQGAFVYEQYF.

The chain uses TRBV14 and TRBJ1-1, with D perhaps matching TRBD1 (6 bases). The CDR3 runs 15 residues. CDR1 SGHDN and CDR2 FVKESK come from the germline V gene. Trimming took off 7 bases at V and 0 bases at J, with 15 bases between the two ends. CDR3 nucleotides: TGTGCCAGCAAACGTCATACAGGGATGAACACTGAAGCTTTCTTT. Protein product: CASKRHTGMNTEAFF.

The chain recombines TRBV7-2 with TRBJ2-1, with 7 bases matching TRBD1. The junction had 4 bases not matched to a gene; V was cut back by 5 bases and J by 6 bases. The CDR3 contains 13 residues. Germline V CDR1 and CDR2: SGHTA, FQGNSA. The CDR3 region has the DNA TGTGCCAGCAGCGCCGACAGGGCCAATGAGCAGTTCTTC. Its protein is CASSADRANEQFF.